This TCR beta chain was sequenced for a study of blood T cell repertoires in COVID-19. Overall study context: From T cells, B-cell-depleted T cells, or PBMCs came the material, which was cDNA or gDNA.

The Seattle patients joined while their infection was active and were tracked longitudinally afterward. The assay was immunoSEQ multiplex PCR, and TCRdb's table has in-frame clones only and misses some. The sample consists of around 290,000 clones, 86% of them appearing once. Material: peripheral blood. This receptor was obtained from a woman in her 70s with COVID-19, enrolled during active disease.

This CDR3 is CASSLVGGGAKGEQFF. In DNA, the CDR3 is TGTGCCAGCAGCTTAGTTGGCGGGGGGGCCAAGGGTGAGCAGTTCTTC. The chain has TRBV7-2 and TRBJ2-1; 9 bases are shared with TRBD2. Looked up from germline, CDR1 is SGHTA and CDR2 is FQGNSA. With V trimmed by 1 base and J by 9 bases, 10 bases remained unmatched. The CDR3 consists of 16 residues.